The rows below give T cell receptor beta chains drawn from one sample of a study of T and B cells in COVID-19 patients. TCRdb recomputed calls from the multiplex PCR reads with MiXCR, one row per CDR3 protein. Of some 21,000 distinct CDR3 sequences in the sample, around 30% were seen once. The sample taken for sequencing was blood. The source is a human donor who had recovered from COVID-19. The CDR3 runs from the conserved cysteine through the conserved F or W. D genes are given only for firm matches. Size values are once, few and many counts, or a class for expanded clones, and some rows have none.

J gene	V gene	D gene	clone size	CDR3 protein
TRBJ1-6	TRBV19	-	many	CASQVSGPGNSPLHF
TRBJ1-2	TRBV18	TRBD1	few	CASSSGTGDYGYTF
TRBJ1-2	TRBV27	-	-	CASSEGFGYTF
TRBJ2-6	TRBV5-4	-	few	CASSWGASGANVLTF
TRBJ1-1	TRBV19	TRBD1	few	CASRGQGDTEAFF
TRBJ1-1	TRBV6-1	-	-	CASSGTWGTEAFF
TRBJ2-2	TRBV5-6	-	-	CASSLERTGELFF
TRBJ1-5	TRBV20-1	TRBD1	-	CSARMDRYSNQPQHF
TRBJ2-7	TRBV27	TRBD1	-	CASSLLPGTGAYEQYF
TRBJ1-2	TRBV10-3	-	few	CAIRAFGDGYTF
TRBJ1-5	TRBV6-4	TRBD1	-	CASSDDRTGNQPQHF
TRBJ1-1	TRBV30	-	few	CAWSLGRNTEAFF
TRBJ2-7	TRBV7-2	-	few	CASRGVYEQYF
TRBJ2-7	TRBV11-3	-	-	CASSLTAQEAYEQYF
TRBJ2-1	TRBV6-6	-	many	CASSPSTGSDEQFF
TRBJ1-1	TRBV19	-	few	CASSMGREAFF
TRBJ1-2	TRBV6-1	-	few	CASNSGSLGYTF
TRBJ1-2	TRBV6-1	-	-	CASSYSAGLNGYTF
TRBJ2-5	TRBV6-1	-	-	CASSEAQGGGKTQYF
TRBJ2-7	TRBV6-6	TRBD2	few	CASSRGGAFLDEQYF
TRBJ1-5	TRBV5-8	-	-	CASSLWRTANQPQHF
TRBJ1-4	TRBV20-1	TRBD1	-	CSVGTGREKLFF
TRBJ2-7	TRBV12-3/TRBV12-4	-	few	CASSLGQGGASEQYF
TRBJ2-7	TRBV5-4	TRBD2	-	CASSFPERGGVNEQYF
TRBJ2-2	TRBV29-1	TRBD1	medium-sized	CSVEATGRTGELFF
TRBJ2-2	TRBV5-1	-	-	CASSSEGPSGELFF
TRBJ1-1	TRBV11-3	TRBD1	many	CASSTRTGVGTEAFF
TRBJ2-5	TRBV10-1	-	-	CASTRGLGETQYF
TRBJ1-1	TRBV30	TRBD1	-	CAWSGTGGPNTEAFF
TRBJ2-1	TRBV5-5	-	medium-sized	CASSLVGGDEQFF
TRBJ2-2	TRBV20-1	TRBD2	few	CSAGTSGNTGELFF
TRBJ2-7	TRBV5-1	-	-	CASSPPLRNEQYF
TRBJ2-7	TRBV21-1	-	-	CASSNRRTSGVYEQYF
TRBJ2-1	TRBV6-5	TRBD1	medium-sized	CASSYDRAGEQFF
TRBJ2-1	TRBV12-3/TRBV12-4	-	few	CASQGGNEQFF
TRBJ2-2	TRBV10-3	-	few	CAISEPRNTGELFF
TRBJ2-1	TRBV29-1	TRBD1	-	CSVEGQGWDEQFF
TRBJ1-5	TRBV19	TRBD1	-	CASSIPGQGNQPQHF
TRBJ1-1	TRBV11-3	-	-	CASSTQFGSTEAFF
-	TRBV19	TRBD2	-	CASRSGGEEQFF
TRBJ2-3	TRBV28	TRBD1	-	CASRDRTTGTQYF
TRBJ2-5	TRBV30	-	-	CAWSVRETQYF
TRBJ2-3	TRBV7-6	TRBD2	many	CASSLAARTDTQYF
TRBJ2-5	TRBV20-1	TRBD2	-	CSAVALADIETQYF
TRBJ2-3	TRBV5-5	TRBD2	-	CASSRAGANTDTQYF
TRBJ2-6	TRBV11-3	TRBD1	few	CASSLGWDRGSGANVLTF
TRBJ1-2	TRBV19	-	medium-sized	CASSIARGAAANYGYTF
TRBJ1-3	TRBV27	-	-	CASSSRQVPSGNTIYF
TRBJ2-7	TRBV6-1	TRBD1	few	CARLALTGGMSEQYF
TRBJ2-3	TRBV15	TRBD2	many	CATSKKSGGYTDTQYF
TRBJ2-2	TRBV12-3/TRBV12-4	-	many	CASSLTRTGELFF
TRBJ1-1	TRBV6-5	TRBD1	-	CASSYTNPGQGRTEAFF
TRBJ2-7	TRBV11-1	TRBD1	few	CASSPYTGENYEQYF